One and the same sample provided the 18 T cell receptor beta chains below, sequenced in a study of blood T cells in healthy people across ages. A second PCR, run for roughly 6 to 11 cycles, used a sample-barcoded 5' primer plus a J-beta primer mix. TCRdb redid the calling of the 5' RACE reads with MiXCR, one entry per CDR3 protein. Of 650,000 to 800,000 distinct CDR3 sequences in the sample, roughly 44% are singletons; the top ten hold about 21%. The specimen was blood. These receptors were collected from a man in his 60s in good health.

Only a few counts were recorded for this clonotype. The chain recombines TRBV5-1 with TRBJ2-5; 9 nucleotides match TRBD1. This CDR3 has 16 residues. V lost 4 bases and J lost 11; bases outside the gene matches: 18. Germline V lookup: CDR1 SGHRS, CDR2 YFSETQ. DNA of the CDR3: TGCGCCAGCAGCCCCGCCCGGGGGACAGGGAACAATGAGCAGTACTTC. Amino acids: CASSPARGTGNNEQYF.

This chain connects TRBV29-1 to TRBJ2-1; D is unclear. Germline CDR1 SQVTM, CDR2 ANQGSEA. Between the trimmed V and J ends, which lost 8 bases and 3 bases, there was a span of 11 bases. This CDR3 spans 12 amino acids. The CDR3 sequence: CSTVRNYNEQFF. The CDR3 region has the DNA TGCAGCACCGTACGGAACTACAATGAGCAGTTCTTC.

This clonotype was observed a handful of times. This sequence joins TRBV29-1 and TRBJ2-3; perhaps TRBD2 as D (6 bases). This CDR3 contains 15 residues. V lost 0 bases and J 4 bases, leaving 14 bases between the germline ends. The V gene's germline CDR1 is SQVTM and CDR2 ANQGSEA. The CDR3 DNA reads as TGCAGCGTTGAAGATGAGCGGGTTGTGGCAGATACGCAGTATTTT. Protein: CSVEDERVVADTQYF.

The rearrangement links TRBV20-1 to TRBJ1-2; tentative D call: TRBD1 (6 bases). V was shortened by 6 bases and J by 4 bases, with 21 bases between the two germline ends. Germline V gene lookup returns CDR1 DFQATT and CDR2 SNEGSKA (reference sequence). The CDR3 spans 15 residues. The CDR3 DNA reads as TGCAGTGCGCGGGACACATCGACAATTATCTATGGCTACACCTTC. It is translated as CSARDTSTIIYGYTF.

A few counts support this clonotype. The V and J genes are TRBV20-1 and TRBJ1-1; a possible D gene is TRBD1 (6 bases). Germline lookup yields CDR1 DFQATT and CDR2 SNEGSKA (reference sequence). The CDR3 runs to 10 residues. The V gene lost 8 bases and the J gene lost 11 bases, with 15 bases spanning the gap. CDR3: CSIRRGRAFF. In DNA, the CDR3 is TGCAGTATTCGCAGGGGACGGGCTTTCTTT.

This chain uses TRBV15 with TRBJ1-2; D is perhaps TRBD1 (6 bases). Trimming stripped 1 base from V and 3 bases from J, with 12 bases between. The CDR3 runs 15 residues. The germline V gene encodes CDR1 LNHNV and CDR2 YYDKDF (reference sequence). This chain's CDR3 is CATSRAQGLDYGYTF. CDR3 coding DNA: TGTGCCACCAGCAGAGCCCAGGGGTTGGACTATGGCTACACCTTC.

V is TRBV29-1 and J is TRBJ2-7; 8 bases fit TRBD1. The V gene's germline CDR1 is SQVTM and CDR2 ANQGSEA. The CDR3 has 13 residues. J was trimmed by 4 bases and V by 2 bases; bases with no gene match: 4. The CDR3 DNA sequence: TGCAGCGTTGAACCACAGGGGGGATACGAGCAGTACTTC. This gives the protein CSVEPQGGYEQYF.

This clonotype was seen a handful of times. This chain links TRBV6-6 with TRBJ2-1; 12 bases are a match to TRBD1. The CDR3 is made up of 16 amino acids. After removal of 2 bases from V and 4 bases from J, the junction contained 3 bases not matched to a gene. The germline CDR1 and CDR2 sequences are MNHNY and SVGAGI (reference sequence). CDR3 protein: CASSYPGQGAYNEQFF. The CDR3 DNA reads as TGTGCCAGCAGTTACCCGGGACAGGGGGCGTACAATGAGCAGTTCTTC.

The gene calls are TRBV12-3 or TRBV12-4 and TRBJ2-1, with TRBD1 identical over 7 bases. Unmatched junction bases numbered 8, after V lost 6 bases and J lost 0 bases. This CDR3 has 16 residues. This chain's CDR3 is CASSSRGTFSYNEQFF. In nucleotides, the CDR3 is TGTGCCAGCAGCTCCAGGGGGACCTTCTCCTACAATGAGCAGTTCTTC.

The chain uses TRBV6-2 or TRBV6-3 and TRBJ2-7; D may be TRBD2 (6 bases). V was clipped by 0 bases and J by 0 bases, with 12 bases between them. There are 16 residues in the CDR3. CDR1 is MNHEY, CDR2 SVGEGT, per germline. CDR3 loop: CASSYSAGTFSYEQYF. The CDR3 DNA follows: TGTGCCAGCAGTTACTCGGCGGGGACTTTCTCCTACGAGCAGTACTTC.

This clonotype was recorded only once. This chain links TRBV5-1 with TRBJ1-1; the match to TRBD1 covers 8 bases. In germline, CDR1 is SGHRS, CDR2 YFSETQ. V was clipped by 4 bases and J by 0 bases; unmatched bases: 2. This CDR3 contains 14 residues. CDR3 bases: TGCGCCAGCAGCGACAGGGGTATGAACACTGAAGCTTTCTTT. Translated: CASSDRGMNTEAFF.

This clonotype came up a few times. This chain links TRBV12-3 or TRBV12-4 with TRBJ1-1; D is uncertain. The length of the CDR3 is 12 residues. Trimming left V 5 bases short and J 6 bases short, with 10 bases between. This CDR3 is CASSRTPAEAFF. DNA of the CDR3: TGTGCCAGCAGTCGTACCCCGGCTGAAGCTTTCTTT.

In this sample, this clonotype turned up a few times. The chain is built from TRBV5-1 and TRBJ2-1, with 9 bases lining up with TRBD1. J was trimmed by 0 bases and V by 6 bases; bases with no gene match: 7. Per germline, CDR1 SGHRS and CDR2 YFSETQ. The CDR3 has 16 residues. CDR3 DNA sequence: TGCGCCAGCACCCGCATGGACAGGGGCTCCTACAATGAGCAGTTCTTC. This gives the protein CASTRMDRGSYNEQFF.

This clonotype has just a few counts. V and J are TRBV25-1 and TRBJ1-1, with 10 bases fitting TRBD1. The CDR3 is made up of 14 amino acids. Trimming took 4 bases from V and 5 from J; bases not matched to a gene: 4. Looked up from germline, CDR1 is MGHDK and CDR2 is SYGVNS. The CDR3 DNA sequence: TGTGCCAGCAGTGCGGGACAGGGGATGACTGAAGCTTTCTTT. Translation: CASSAGQGMTEAFF.

This clonotype was observed a single time. Just one base apart from a much larger clone, this may be a read error. The chain uses TRBV7-2 and TRBJ2-1; D might be TRBD1 (5 bases). CDR1 and CDR2 from the germline V gene are SGHTA and FQGNSA. This CDR3 contains 12 residues. The CDR3 bases are TGTGCCAGCAGCGACAGATACAGTGAGCAGTTCTTC. It yields the protein CASSDRYSEQFF.

V usage is TRBV4-3 and J usage is TRBJ2-7; TRBD1 matches 8 bases. CDR1 and CDR2 from the germline V gene are LGHNA and YSLEER. Trimming took 4 bases from V and 0 from J; bases not matched to a gene: 5. The CDR3 consists of 15 residues. CDR3 sequence reads: CASSPDRVGSYEQYF. The CDR3 region has the DNA TGCGCCAGCAGCCCGGACAGGGTTGGCTCCTACGAGCAGTACTTC.

This clonotype was seen a few times. The rearrangement links TRBV29-1 to TRBJ2-5, with 9 positions matching TRBD1. CDR3 size: 13 residues. The V and J ends lost 7 bases and 5 bases, in that order; junction bases with no gene match: 8. Per the germline V gene, CDR1 is SQVTM and CDR2 is ANQGSEA. CDR3 nucleotides: TGCAGCGCCGTTACAGGGGGCCTGGAGACCCAGTACTTC. It translates to CSAVTGGLETQYF.

This clonotype was seen a few times. This chain joins TRBV2 and TRBJ1-5; D gene uncertain. The V and J ends lost 5 bases and 2 bases respectively, with 10 bases between them. The CDR3 has 14 amino acids. Germline loops: CDR1 SNHLY, CDR2 FYNNEI. In nucleotides, the CDR3 is TGTGCCAGCAGTCCAGCTAAGGGCAATCAGCCCCAGCATTTT. Its translation: CASSPAKGNQPQHF.